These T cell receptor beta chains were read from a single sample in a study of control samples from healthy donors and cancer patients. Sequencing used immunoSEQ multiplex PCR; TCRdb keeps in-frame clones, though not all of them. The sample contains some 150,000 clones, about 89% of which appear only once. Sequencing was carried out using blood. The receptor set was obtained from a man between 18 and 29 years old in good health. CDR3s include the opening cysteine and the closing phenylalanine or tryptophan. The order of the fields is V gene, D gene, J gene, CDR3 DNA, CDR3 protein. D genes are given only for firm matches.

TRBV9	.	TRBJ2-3	TGTGCCAGCAGCGTAGCGGGTCGAGGGTCAGATACGCAGTATTTT	CASSVAGRGSDTQYF
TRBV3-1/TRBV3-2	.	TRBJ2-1	TGTGCCAGCAAATCACCCGACGCGGAAGATAGGAGTGAGCAGTTCTTC	CASKSPDAEDRSEQFF
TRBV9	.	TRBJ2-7	TGTGCCAGCAGCGCCCGTGGGGACCCCTACGAGCAGTACTTC	CASSARGDPYEQYF
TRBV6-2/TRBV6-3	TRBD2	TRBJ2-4	TGTGCCAGCAGTTACCAGGAGCCCGGGGGGGACAAAAACATTCAGTACTTC	CASSYQEPGGDKNIQYF
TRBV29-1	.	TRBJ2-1	TGCAGTCACCTCAGCTCCTACAATGAGCAGTTCTTC	CSHLSSYNEQFF
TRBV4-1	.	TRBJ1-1	TGCGCCAGCAGCCAAGTTGAGAGAAACACTGAAGCTTTCTTT	CASSQVERNTEAFF
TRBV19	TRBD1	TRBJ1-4	TGTGCCAGTACCCCGTGGGGCAGGGGGGATGAAAAACTGTTTTTT	CASTPWGRGDEKLFF
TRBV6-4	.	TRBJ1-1	TGTGCCAGCAGTGACTCTGGGAACACTGAAGCTTTCTTT	CASSDSGNTEAFF
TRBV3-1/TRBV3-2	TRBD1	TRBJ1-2	TGTGCCAGCAGCCATGAAACCGGGACAGGGGGGCATGGCTACACCTTC	CASSHETGTGGHGYTF
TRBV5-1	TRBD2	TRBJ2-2	TGCGCCAGCAGCTTTCCCGGACTAGCGGTTTACACCGGGGAGCTGTTTTTT	CASSFPGLAVYTGELFF
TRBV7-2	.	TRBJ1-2	TGTGCCAGCAGCTTCCTCGGTCAGGGCGAATATGGCTACACCTTC	CASSFLGQGEYGYTF